These 10 T cell receptor beta chains were all obtained from the same sample, sequenced in a study of blood T cell repertoires in COVID-19. Clones were read by immunoSEQ multiplex PCR, and TCRdb kept only the in-frame ones, dropping some. The table includes some 130,000 clones, approximately 84% detected once. The specimen sequenced was peripheral blood. These receptors originate from a woman in her forties or fifties who had recovered from COVID-19.

This clone has only one observation. The chain links TRBV4-2 to TRBJ2-5; D gene unclear. This CDR3 region has 15 residues. Trimming pared 1 base from V and 0 bases from J, leaving 9 bases between. Germline-derived CDR1 and CDR2 are LGHNA and YNFKEQ. The CDR3 region is CASSQAPTHQETQYF. CDR3 coding DNA: TGTGCCAGCAGCCAAGCTCCGACACACCAAGAGACCCAGTACTTC.

The rearrangement joins TRBV28 to TRBJ2-7, with a possible D match to TRBD2 (5 bases). V was pared by 4 bases and J by 3 bases, with 16 bases between. The germline CDR1 and CDR2 sequences are MDHEN and SYDVKM. The CDR3 is 15 amino acids. This CDR3 is CASSSRGSWGYEQYF. The CDR3 nucleotides read TGTGCCAGCAGTTCCCGAGGGAGCTGGGGCTACGAGCAGTACTTC.

This clone came up many times. The chain uses TRBV18 and TRBJ1-4, with no clear D. The V gene lost 2 bases and the J gene lost 4 bases, with 5 bases spanning the gap. The CDR3 is 13 residues long. Per germline, CDR1 KGHSH and CDR2 LQKENI. This chain's CDR3 is CASSPGLNEKLFF. CDR3 DNA sequence: TGTGCCAGCTCACCAGGGCTTAATGAAAAACTGTTTTTT.

Here the CDR3 reads CASSLASGAGELFF. The DNA of the CDR3 is TGTGCCAGCAGCTTAGCATCGGGAGCCGGGGAGCTGTTTTTT. The genes are TRBV11-3 and TRBJ2-2; D is possibly TRBD2 (6 bases). The germline V gene has CDR1 SGHNT and CDR2 YENEEA. The V and J ends lost 1 base and 6 bases respectively, with 9 bases between them. The CDR3 contains 14 residues.

The CDR3 bases are TGTGCCAGTAAAGCCCAGACTAGCGGATTCAAAAATGAGCAGTTCTTC. Translation: CASKAQTSGFKNEQFF. The rearrangement links TRBV19 to TRBJ2-1; 9 positions agree with TRBD2. With V trimmed by 7 bases and J by 7 bases, 14 bases remained unmatched. Germline lookup yields CDR1 LNHDA and CDR2 SQIVND (reference sequence). The CDR3 extends over 16 amino acids.

This clone was seen just once. The chain is built from TRBV10-3 and TRBJ1-1; 9 nucleotides match TRBD1. The CDR3 runs 13 residues. V lost 3 bases to trimming and J lost 12 bases; unmatched junction nucleotides: 8. Germline loops: CDR1 ENHRY, CDR2 SYGVKD. The chain's CDR3 is CAISDGGQGYSFF. As DNA, the CDR3 is TGTGCCATCAGTGACGGGGGACAGGGCTATTCTTTCTTT.

The rearrangement joins TRBV3-1 (or the pseudogene TRBV3-2) to TRBJ1-3, with D perhaps matching TRBD1 (5 bases). Trimming left V 6 bases short and J 1 base short, with 13 bases between. The germline V gene encodes CDR1 LGHDT and CDR2 YNNKEL (reference sequence). This CDR3 region has 15 residues. The CDR3 DNA follows: TGTGCCAGCAGTACATATAGGGGTTCTGGAAACACCATATATTTT. This encodes CASSTYRGSGNTIYF.

This chain uses TRBV5-1 with TRBJ1-1; TRBD1 might be the D (6 bases). Trimming took 4 bases from V and 5 from J, leaving 18 bases between them. In germline, CDR1 is SGHRS, CDR2 YFSETQ. This CDR3 has 15 residues. The CDR3 DNA reads TGCGCCAGCAGCCCTGAACAGGGAGGGGAGACTGAAGCTTTCTTT. Protein sequence: CASSPEQGGETEAFF.

The chain has TRBV5-1 and TRBJ2-2; perhaps TRBD1 as D (5 bases). The CDR3 contains 16 residues. Trimming stripped 0 bases from V and 3 bases from J, with 12 bases between. Germline-derived CDR1 and CDR2 are SGHRS and YFSETQ. The CDR3 is CASSLAGQGDTGELFF. CDR3 in DNA: TGCGCCAGCAGCTTGGCGGGCCAGGGTGACACCGGGGAGCTGTTTTTT.

The chain carries TRBV7-3 and TRBJ2-5, with D perhaps TRBD2 (5 bases). Per the germline V gene, CDR1 is SGHTA and CDR2 is FQGTGA. With 2 bases removed from V and 2 bases from J, the gap between germline ends came to 9 bases. CDR3 length equals 14 residues. The CDR3 region is CASSLAGRQETQYF. For the CDR3, the DNA is TGTGCCAGCAGCTTAGCGGGTCGGCAAGAGACCCAGTACTTC.